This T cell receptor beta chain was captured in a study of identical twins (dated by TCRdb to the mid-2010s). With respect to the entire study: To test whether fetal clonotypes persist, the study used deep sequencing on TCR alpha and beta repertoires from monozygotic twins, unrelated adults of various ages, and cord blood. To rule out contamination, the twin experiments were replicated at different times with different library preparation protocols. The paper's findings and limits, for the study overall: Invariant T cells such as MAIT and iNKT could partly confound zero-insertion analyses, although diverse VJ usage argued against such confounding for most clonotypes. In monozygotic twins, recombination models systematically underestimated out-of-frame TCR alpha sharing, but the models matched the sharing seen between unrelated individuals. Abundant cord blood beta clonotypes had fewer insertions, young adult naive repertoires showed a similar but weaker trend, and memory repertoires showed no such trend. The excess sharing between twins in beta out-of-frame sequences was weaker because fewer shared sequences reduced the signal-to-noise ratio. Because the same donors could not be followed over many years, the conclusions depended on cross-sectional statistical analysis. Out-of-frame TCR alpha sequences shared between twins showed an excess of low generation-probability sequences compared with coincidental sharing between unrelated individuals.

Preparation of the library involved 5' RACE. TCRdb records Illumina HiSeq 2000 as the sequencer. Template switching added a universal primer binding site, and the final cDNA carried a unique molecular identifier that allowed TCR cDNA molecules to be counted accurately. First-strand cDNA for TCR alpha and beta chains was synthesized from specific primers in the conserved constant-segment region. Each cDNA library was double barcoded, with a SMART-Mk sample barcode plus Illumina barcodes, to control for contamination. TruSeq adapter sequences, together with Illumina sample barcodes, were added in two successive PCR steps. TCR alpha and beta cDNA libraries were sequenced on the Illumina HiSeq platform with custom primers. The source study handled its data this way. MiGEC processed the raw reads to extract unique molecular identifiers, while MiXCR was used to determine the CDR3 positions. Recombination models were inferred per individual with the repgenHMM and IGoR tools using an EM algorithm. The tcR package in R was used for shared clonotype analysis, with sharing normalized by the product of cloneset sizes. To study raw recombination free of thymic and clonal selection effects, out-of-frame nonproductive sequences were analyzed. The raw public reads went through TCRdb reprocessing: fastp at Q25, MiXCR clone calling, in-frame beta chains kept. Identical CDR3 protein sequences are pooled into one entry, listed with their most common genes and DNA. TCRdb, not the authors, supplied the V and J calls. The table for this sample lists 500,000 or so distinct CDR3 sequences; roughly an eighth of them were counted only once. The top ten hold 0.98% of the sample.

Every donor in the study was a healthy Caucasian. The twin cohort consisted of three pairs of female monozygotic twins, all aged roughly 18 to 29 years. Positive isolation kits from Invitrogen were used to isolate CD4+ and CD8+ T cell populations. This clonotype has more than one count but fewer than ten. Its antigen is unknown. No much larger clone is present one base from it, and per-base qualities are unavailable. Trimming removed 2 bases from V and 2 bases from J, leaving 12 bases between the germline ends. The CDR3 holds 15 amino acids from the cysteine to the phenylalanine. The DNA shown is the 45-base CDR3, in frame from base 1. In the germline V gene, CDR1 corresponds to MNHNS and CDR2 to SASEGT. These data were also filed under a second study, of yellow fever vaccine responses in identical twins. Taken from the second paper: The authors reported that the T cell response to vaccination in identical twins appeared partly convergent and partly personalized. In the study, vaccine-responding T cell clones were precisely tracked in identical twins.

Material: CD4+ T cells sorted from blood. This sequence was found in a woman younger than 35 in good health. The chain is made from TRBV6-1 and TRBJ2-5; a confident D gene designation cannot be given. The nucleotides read TGTGCCAGCAGTGAAATGTTAGATTTACAAGAGACCCAGTACTTC. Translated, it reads CASSEMLDLQETQYF.